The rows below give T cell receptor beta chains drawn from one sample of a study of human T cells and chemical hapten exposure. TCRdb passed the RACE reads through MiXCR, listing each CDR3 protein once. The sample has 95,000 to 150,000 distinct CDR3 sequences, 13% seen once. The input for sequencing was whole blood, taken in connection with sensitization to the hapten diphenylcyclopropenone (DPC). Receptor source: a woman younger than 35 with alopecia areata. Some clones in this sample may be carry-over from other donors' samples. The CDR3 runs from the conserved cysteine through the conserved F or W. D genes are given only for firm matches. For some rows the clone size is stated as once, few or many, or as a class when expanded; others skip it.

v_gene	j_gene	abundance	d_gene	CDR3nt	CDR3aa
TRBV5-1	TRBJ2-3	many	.	TGCGCCAGCAGCTTGGACATATCAGATACGCAGTATTTT	CASSLDISDTQYF
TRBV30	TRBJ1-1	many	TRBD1	TGTGCCTGGTCATCGGGCTCCAGGGGGGTGGACACTGAAGCTTTCTTT	CAWSSGSRGVDTEAFF
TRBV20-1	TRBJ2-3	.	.	TGCAGTGCCCCGAAAGGGAGCACAGATACGCAGTATTTT	CSAPKGSTDTQYF
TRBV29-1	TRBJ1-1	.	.	TGCAGCGTTGAAGGAATGAACACTGAAGCTTTCTTT	CSVEGMNTEAFF
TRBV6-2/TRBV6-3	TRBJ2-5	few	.	TGTGCCAGCACTAACAGGCAAGAGACCCAGTACTTC	CASTNRQETQYF
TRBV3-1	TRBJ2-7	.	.	TGTGCCAGCAGCAGAGACAGGTCCTACGAGCAGTACTTC	CASSRDRSYEQYF
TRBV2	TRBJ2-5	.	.	TGTGCCAGCGCCAGGTGGCAGATACAAGAGACCCAGTACTTC	CASARWQIQETQYF
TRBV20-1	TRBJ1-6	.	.	TGCAGTGCTCGGGAGGGACCCGCACCCCTCCACTTT	CSAREGPAPLHF
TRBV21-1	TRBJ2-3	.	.	TGTGCCAGCAATGGCAGAAGCACAGATACGCAGTATTTT	CASNGRSTDTQYF
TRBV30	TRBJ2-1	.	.	TGTGCCTGGAGTGTCGCTTACAATGAGCAGTTCTTC	CAWSVAYNEQFF
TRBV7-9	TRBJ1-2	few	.	TGTGCCAGCAGCCCCGTCGAGTCCTACTATGGCTACACCTTC	CASSPVESYYGYTF
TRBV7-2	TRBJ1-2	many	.	TGTGCCAGCAGCCCCCGCCGGGTTGGCTACACCTTC	CASSPRRVGYTF
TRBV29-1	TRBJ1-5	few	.	TGCAGCGCGAGAACAGGAGACAATCAGCCCCAGCATTTT	CSARTGDNQPQHF
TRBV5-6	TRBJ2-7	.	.	TGTGCCAGCAGCTTCACATTATCGTACGAGCAGTACTTC	CASSFTLSYEQYF
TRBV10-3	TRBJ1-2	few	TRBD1	TGTGCCATCAGTTCGGACAGGGGCTATGGCTACACCTTC	CAISSDRGYGYTF
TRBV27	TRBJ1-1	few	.	TGTGCCAGCAGTTTAGGAGGGAGGAACACTGAAGCTTTCTTT	CASSLGGRNTEAFF
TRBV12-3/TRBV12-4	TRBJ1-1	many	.	TGTGCCAGCAGTGCGTGGGCCAACACTGAAGCTTTCTTT	CASSAWANTEAFF
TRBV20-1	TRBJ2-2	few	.	TGCAGTGCCGCCAGCCCTTTGAGGGGGGGCACCGGGGAGCTGTTTTTT	CSAASPLRGGTGELFF
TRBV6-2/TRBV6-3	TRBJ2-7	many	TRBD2	TGTGCCAGCAGTTACTCGATTGGGCGGGGGGAAAGCTACGAGCAGTACTTC	CASSYSIGRGESYEQYF
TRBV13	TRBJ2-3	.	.	TGTGCCAGCAGCTTATGGGACGGGAAGTCTAGCACAGATACGCAGTATTTT	CASSLWDGKSSTDTQYF
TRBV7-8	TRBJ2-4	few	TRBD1	TGTGCCAGCAGCGTCGGACAGGAAAGAGCCAAAAACATTCAGTACTTC	CASSVGQERAKNIQYF
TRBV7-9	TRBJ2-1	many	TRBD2	TGTGCCAGCAGCTACGCGGGACTAAACTACAATGAGCAGTTCTTC	CASSYAGLNYNEQFF
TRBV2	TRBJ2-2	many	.	TGTGCCAGCAGCGGGACGGGCGCGAACACCGGGGAGCTGTTTTTT	CASSGTGANTGELFF
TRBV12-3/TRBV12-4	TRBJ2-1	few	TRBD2	TGTGCCAGCAGTTTATTGCGGACTAGCGGGGCGAATGAGCAGTTCTTC	CASSLLRTSGANEQFF
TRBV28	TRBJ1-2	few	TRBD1	TGTGCCAGCAGTTCGAACAGGGGTGGCTACACCTTC	CASSSNRGGYTF
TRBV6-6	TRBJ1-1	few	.	TGTGCCAGCAGCTCCCCGATCAGAGCTTTCTTT	CASSSPIRAFF
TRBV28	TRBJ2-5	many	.	TGTGCCAGCCTCTACCTAGCGACGCGGACCCAGTACTTC	CASLYLATRTQYF
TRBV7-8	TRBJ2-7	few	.	TGTGCCAGCAGCCCTAGTGGGAGGAACGAGCAGTACTTC	CASSPSGRNEQYF
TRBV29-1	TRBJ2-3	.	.	TGCAGCTCCCTGGGGTCGGATACGCAGTATTTT	CSSLGSDTQYF
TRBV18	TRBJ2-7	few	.	TGTGCCAGCTCACCACGGGCAGGGACCCCCTACGAGCAGTACTTC	CASSPRAGTPYEQYF
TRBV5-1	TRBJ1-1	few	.	TGCGCCAGCAGCTTGACGCAGGGGGAAGCTTTCTTT	CASSLTQGEAFF
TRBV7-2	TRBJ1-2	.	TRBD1	TGTGCCAGCAGCGGACAGGGAGGATGGTATGGCTACACCTTC	CASSGQGGWYGYTF
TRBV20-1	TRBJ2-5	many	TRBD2	TGCAGTGCTACTAGGACTAGCGCCCCGGGGGCCCAGTACTTC	CSATRTSAPGAQYF
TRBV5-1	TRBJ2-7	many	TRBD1	TGCGCCAGCAGCCGACAGGGGACGTACGAGCAGTACTTC	CASSRQGTYEQYF
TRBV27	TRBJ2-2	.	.	TGTGCCAGCAGGACCCTAGGAGCGGGTCCAAACACCGGGGAGCTGTTTTTT	CASRTLGAGPNTGELFF
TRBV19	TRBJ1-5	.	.	TGTGCCAGTAGTATAGAAGGGAATCAGCCCCAGCATTTT	CASSIEGNQPQHF
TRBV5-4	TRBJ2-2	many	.	TGTGCCAGCAGCTTGGTCGGAGTCGGGGAGCTGTTTTTT	CASSLVGVGELFF
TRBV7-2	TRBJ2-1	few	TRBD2	TGTGCCAGCAGCCTCCAGCGAAGACTAGCGGGGGGCCCGGATTACGACAATGAGCAGTTCTTC	CASSLQRRLAGGPDYDNEQFF
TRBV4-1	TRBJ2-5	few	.	TGCGCCAGCAGCCATGACTATAGACCCGACTCCAAAGAGACCCAGTACTTC	CASSHDYRPDSKETQYF
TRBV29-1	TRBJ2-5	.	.	TGCAGCGTGACTTTTCTCAATTCGGAGACCCAGTACTTC	CSVTFLNSETQYF
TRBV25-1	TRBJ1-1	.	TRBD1	TGTGCCAGCAGTGGGACAGGGTTGGGCACTGAAGCTTTCTTT	CASSGTGLGTEAFF
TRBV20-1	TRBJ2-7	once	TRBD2	TGCAGTGCTAGTATGGTAGCGGGAGATACTAATGTGCAGTACTTC	CSASMVAGDTNVQYF
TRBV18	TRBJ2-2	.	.	TGTGCCAGCTCACCCCGGACACTCGTCGGGGAGCTGTTTTTT	CASSPRTLVGELFF
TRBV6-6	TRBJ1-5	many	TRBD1	TGTGCCAGCAGACGACAGGGCCTCAATCAGCCCCAGCATTTT	CASRRQGLNQPQHF
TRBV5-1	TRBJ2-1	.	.	TGCGCCAGCAGCTTGTGGGGGGCGAGCTCCTACAATGAGCAGTTCTTC	CASSLWGASSYNEQFF
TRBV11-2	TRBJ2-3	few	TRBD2	TGTGCCAGCAGCCCACTAGCGGCTAGCACAGATACGCAGTATTTT	CASSPLAASTDTQYF
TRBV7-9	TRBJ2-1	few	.	TGTGCCAGCAGCTGGGACGGTAGCTCCTACAATGAGCAGTTCTTC	CASSWDGSSYNEQFF